These 26 T cell receptor beta chains came from one sample sequenced in a study of shared clonotypes between healthy human individuals. TCRdb's table, derived via immunoSEQ multiplex PCR, lists solely in-frame clones and lacks some. The data hold some 2,100,000 clones, with roughly 91% observed a single time. CD8 cells classed as naive were CD45RO-negative and positively selected for CCR7, excluding terminally differentiated effector memory CD45RA+ cells. Sample: naive CD8+ T cells from PBMCs. Source of these receptors: a man aged 18-30 years in good health. Some clones in this sample may be carry-over from other donors' samples.

V is TRBV19 and J is TRBJ1-5; tentative D call: TRBD1 (6 bases). Germline lookup yields CDR1 LNHDA and CDR2 SQIVND (reference sequence). V lost 5 bases and J 2 bases, leaving 10 bases between the germline ends. The CDR3 runs to 14 residues. This CDR3 reads CASSRTEGNQPQHF. In nucleotides, the CDR3 is TGTGCCAGTAGTCGGACAGAAGGCAATCAGCCCCAGCATTTT. Full variable domain (remainder filled in from reference TRBV19 and TRBJ1-5): DGGITQSPKYLFRKEGQNVTLSCEQNLNHDAMYWYRQDPGQGLRLIYYSQIVNDFQKGDIAEGYSVSREKKESFPLTVTSAQKNPTAFYLCASSRTEGNQPQHFGDGTRLSIL.

Here the CDR3 reads CASSLLSGAGSYEQYF. The CDR3, as DNA: TGTGCCAGCAGTTTATTATCAGGGGCAGGGTCCTACGAGCAGTACTTC. The V gene is TRBV27, the J gene TRBJ2-7, with a tentative D call TRBD1 (6 bases). The V end was cut by 1 base, the J end by 1 base, with 14 bases between. The length of the CDR3 is 16 residues. Germline-derived CDR1 and CDR2 are MNHEY and SMNVEV (reference sequence).

The chain joins TRBV19 to TRBJ1-1; D not certain. The CDR3 runs 12 residues. V was clipped by 0 bases and J by 6 bases, with 5 bases between them. Germline V lookup: CDR1 LNHDA, CDR2 SQIVND (reference sequence). In DNA form, the CDR3 reads TGTGCCAGTAGTATAGATGGAGCTGAAGCTTTCTTT. This translates into CASSIDGAEAFF.

CDR3 sequence reads: CASSGTGEETQYF. In DNA form, the CDR3 reads TGTGCCAGTAGCGGGACAGGGGAAGAGACCCAGTACTTC. The genes are TRBV13 and TRBJ2-5; 10 positions agree with TRBD1. With V trimmed by 9 bases and J by 3 bases, 4 bases remained unmatched. The length of the CDR3 is 13 residues. The germline V gene encodes CDR1 PRHDT and CDR2 FYEKMQ (reference sequence).

The chain links TRBV28 to TRBJ2-3, with 10 nucleotides matching TRBD2. This CDR3 spans 17 amino acids. The germline V gene encodes CDR1 MDHEN and CDR2 SYDVKM. The trim removed 4 bases at V and 6 bases at J, leaving 13 bases unmatched. Written as DNA, the CDR3 is TGTGCCAGCAGTTCGAGGATTCTAGCGGGAGATTCGGATACGCAGTATTTT. This codes for CASSSRILAGDSDTQYF. The full variable domain, with the rest looked up from reference TRBV28 and TRBJ2-3, is DVKVTQSSRYLVKRTGEKVFLECVQDMDHENMFWYRQDPGLGLRLIYFSYDVKMKEKGDIPEGYSVSREKKERFSLILESASTNQTSMYLCASSSRILAGDSDTQYFGPGTRLTVL.

The chain couples TRBV25-1 to TRBJ2-5; D may match TRBD1 or TRBD2 (5 bases each). The CDR3 covers 18 residues. V lost 1 base and J 3 bases, leaving 21 bases between the germline ends. The germline V gene has CDR1 MGHDK and CDR2 SYGVNS. The CDR3 DNA is TGTGCCAGCAGTGAATTCGGAGCGGTGAAGGGGATCGAAGAGACCCAGTACTTC. Translating it yields CASSEFGAVKGIEETQYF.

This clone was recorded a few times. This chain joins TRBV7-9 and TRBJ1-5; perhaps TRBD1 as D (6 bases). The CDR3 is 14 residues long. V shed 1 base and J shed 5 bases, with 9 bases lying between them. Germline V gene data show CDR1 as SEHNR and CDR2 as FQNEAQ (reference sequence). In nucleotides, the CDR3 is TGTGCCAGCAGCTTAGACAGGGTCGATCAGCCCCAGCATTTT. Protein: CASSLDRVDQPQHF.

The chain carries TRBV4-3 and TRBJ2-7; D not certain. The CDR3 length is 15 residues. Between the trimmed V and J ends, which lost 3 bases and 3 bases, there was a span of 15 bases. Per the germline V gene, CDR1 is LGHNA and CDR2 is YSLEER. The CDR3 DNA sequence: TGCGCCAGCAGCCAGGCTTTCCTTCCTGGCTACGAGCAGTACTTC. It yields the protein CASSQAFLPGYEQYF.

The chain joins TRBV25-1 to TRBJ2-7; a weak D match, TRBD1 (6 bases). CDR1 and CDR2 (germline): MGHDK, SYGVNS. Deletions cut 7 bases from V and 0 bases from J, with 16 bases between. This CDR3 contains 15 residues. In DNA form, the CDR3 reads TGTGCCAGCACCTCACCGGGACACCGCTCCTACGAGCAGTACTTC. This codes for CASTSPGHRSYEQYF.

The CDR3 region has the DNA TGTGCCAGCAGCGGGGGTTCCTTACTGGTCGAGCAGTACTTC. Translation: CASSGGSLLVEQYF. The chain carries TRBV4-2 and TRBJ2-7, with D perhaps given as TRBD1 or TRBD2 (5 bases each). Deletions cut 5 bases from V and 6 bases from J, with 17 bases between. CDR3 length: 14 amino acids. Germline V gives CDR1 LGHNA, CDR2 YNFKEQ.

A remark on this clone: The same CDR3 also results from other DNA sequences found in this sample. The chain employs TRBV9 and TRBJ2-7; D unresolved. The CDR3 spans 13 residues. Trimming removed 0 bases at V and 2 bases at J, with 6 bases between. Germline loops: CDR1 SGDLS, CDR2 YYNGEE. Here the CDR3 DNA reads TGTGCCAGCAGCGTAGGGGGAACCTACGAGCAGTACTTC. Translated, it gives CASSVGGTYEQYF.

Note on this clone: This CDR3 is also generated by other DNA sequences in the sample. The rearrangement joins TRBV2 to TRBJ1-2; 9 bases line up with TRBD1. The V gene end was trimmed by 10 bases and the J gene end by 3 bases; junction bases not matched to a gene: 3. Germline-derived CDR1 and CDR2 are SNHLY and FYNNEI. The CDR3 contains 12 residues. The CDR3 DNA reads TGTGCCACCCGGACAGGGGACTATGGCTACACCTTC. Its protein product is CATRTGDYGYTF.

This chain connects TRBV6-4 to TRBJ1-2, with a tentative D call TRBD1 (5 bases). CDR1 is MRHNA, CDR2 SNTAGT, per germline. CDR3 length: 12 amino acids. The ends were cut back, 2 bases at V and 7 bases at J, with 8 bases in the middle. The CDR3 DNA reads TGTGCCAGCAGTGACGGGGGGGGTGGCTACACCTTC. Its protein product is CASSDGGGGYTF.

The J gene is TRBJ2-3, the V gene TRBV10-2; D remains ambiguous. V lost 7 bases to trimming and J lost 2 bases, with 13 bases between them. This CDR3 has 14 amino acids. Germline V CDR1 and CDR2: WSHSY, SAAADI. The CDR3 DNA is TGCGCCAGCATTGGGCAGGTGAACACAGATACGCAGTATTTT. Translated: CASIGQVNTDTQYF.

This sequence joins TRBV7-8 and TRBJ1-4; 8 positions agree with TRBD1. This CDR3 is built from 18 residues. J lost 10 bases, V lost 5 bases, and 21 bases had no gene match. Germline V gene sequence: CDR1 SGHVS, CDR2 FQNEAQ. This chain's CDR3 is CASSHPDRESLLSGKLFF. The CDR3 DNA is TGTGCCAGCAGCCACCCGGACAGGGAATCCCTCCTTAGTGGAAAACTGTTTTTT.

The V and J genes are TRBV6-6 and TRBJ2-1; weak D call: TRBD2 (7 bases). This CDR3 comprises 16 residues. Trimming left V 8 bases short and J 0 bases short, with 17 bases between. Germline V CDR1 and CDR2: MNHNY, SVGAGI (reference sequence). CDR3 sequence (DNA): TGTGCCAGCGGCTCTAGGGGGGGTGACTCCTACAATGAGCAGTTCTTC. It encodes CASGSRGGDSYNEQFF.

The chain employs TRBV28 and TRBJ2-1; TRBD2 agrees at 7 bases. The CDR3 length is 15 residues. Trimming removed 6 bases from V and 0 bases from J; junction bases left unmatched: 5. CDR1 and CDR2 (germline): MDHEN, SYDVKM. CDR3 DNA sequence: TGTGCCAGCAGCCCCGGGACTACCTCCTACAATGAGCAGTTCTTC. This translates into CASSPGTTSYNEQFF.

This clone was seen just once. The rearrangement joins TRBV2 to TRBJ2-6, with TRBD2 as a possible D gene (7 bases). The CDR3 is made up of 18 amino acids. V was shortened by 8 bases and J by 4 bases, with 24 bases between the two germline ends. CDR1 is SNHLY and CDR2 is FYNNEI in the germline V gene. The CDR3 sequence is CASSELPGGTEGANVLTF. The CDR3 DNA reads as TGTGCCAGCTCAGAGCTCCCGGGGGGCACGGAGGGGGCCAACGTCCTGACTTTC.

The chain is built from TRBV5-4 and TRBJ2-1; 7 bases match TRBD2. CDR1 SGHNT and CDR2 YYREEE come from the germline V gene (reference sequence). The CDR3 has 18 amino acids. Trimming at V came to 4 bases and at J to 2 bases, leaving 15 bases not matched to a gene. For the CDR3, the DNA is TGTGCCAGCAGCAACTTTCTGGCGGGAGATAACCCCTACAATGAGCAGTTCTTC. Its protein product is CASSNFLAGDNPYNEQFF.

This rearrangement joins TRBV28 to TRBJ1-1, with D uncertain. Trimming pared 2 bases from V and 1 base from J, leaving 11 bases between. CDR3 size: 15 residues. Germline V gene data show CDR1 as MDHEN and CDR2 as SYDVKM. The CDR3 reads CASSLVPGANTEAFF. CDR3 coding DNA: TGTGCCAGCAGTTTAGTCCCGGGCGCGAACACTGAAGCTTTCTTT. Drawing the rest from reference TRBV28 and TRBJ1-1, the complete variable domain is DVKVTQSSRYLVKRTGEKVFLECVQDMDHENMFWYRQDPGLGLRLIYFSYDVKMKEKGDIPEGYSVSREKKERFSLILESASTNQTSMYLCASSLVPGANTEAFFGQGTRLTVV.

The CDR3 sequence: CASSQVLAGLGSSYEQYF. As DNA, the CDR3 is TGCGCCAGCAGCCAAGTTCTAGCGGGGCTGGGGAGCTCCTACGAGCAGTACTTC. The chain couples TRBV4-1 to TRBJ2-7; 9 nucleotides agree with TRBD2. This CDR3 has 18 amino acids. Germline values: CDR1 MGHRA, CDR2 YSYEKL. The J segment lost 0 bases and the V segment lost 1 base, leaving 10 bases of the junction unmatched.

CDR3 sequence reads: CASSYRGGNQPQHF. The CDR3 DNA reads as TGTGCCAGCAGTTACAGGGGAGGCAATCAGCCCCAGCATTTT. This chain links TRBV28 with TRBJ1-5, with 7 bases matching TRBD1. The germline V gene encodes CDR1 MDHEN and CDR2 SYDVKM. CDR3 length equals 14 residues. With V trimmed by 4 bases and J by 2 bases, 2 bases remained unmatched.

On this clone itself: Compared with germline, one end of the junction differs, possibly owing to a read error. The V gene is TRBV30, the J gene TRBJ2-7; 7 bases line up with TRBD1. The CDR3 runs 15 residues. Germline V gene lookup returns CDR1 GTSNPN and CDR2 SVGIG (reference sequence). The CDR3: CAWREVRQGPLSFHF. Written as DNA, the CDR3 is TGTGCCTGGAGAGAGGTACGACAGGGCCCCCTCTCCTTTCACTTC.

The chain uses TRBV29-1 and TRBJ2-5, with TRBD2 matching over 7 bases. Losses at the gene ends were 3 bases for V and 1 base for J; bases not matched to a gene: 8. Germline loops: CDR1 SQVTM, CDR2 ANQGSEA. The CDR3 totals 15 residues. The CDR3 nucleotides are TGCAGCGTTGAGCGGGCGGGGGTGAGCCAAGAGACCCAGTACTTC. Encoded protein: CSVERAGVSQETQYF.

The chain joins TRBV7-3 to TRBJ2-1, with 9 bases aligning to TRBD2. V trimming: 2 bases; J trimming: 7 bases; junction bases outside the gene matches: 6. This CDR3 is built from 15 residues. Germline lookup yields CDR1 SGHTA and CDR2 FQGTGA. The CDR3 region has the DNA TGTGCCAGCAGCTTACTAGCGGGGCACCTGAATGAGCAGTTCTTC. It codes for CASSLLAGHLNEQFF.

The rearrangement links TRBV11-2 to TRBJ2-1, with 12 bases aligning to TRBD2. CDR1 and CDR2 from the germline V gene are SGHAT and FQNNGV. The CDR3 extends over 17 amino acids. V gave up 2 bases and J gave up 8 bases; unmatched junction bases: 10. In DNA, the CDR3 is TGTGCCAGCAGCTTAACCGCTCTAGCGGGAGGGATCTATGAGCAGTTCTTC. Protein sequence: CASSLTALAGGIYEQFF.